The 5 T cell receptor beta chains reported below all come from one sample, sequenced in a study of response to subunit inactivated influenza vaccine (dated by TCRdb to 2016 to 2019). Library generation was performed with RT-PCR. TCRdb records Illumina HiSeq 2500 as the sequencer. TCRdb reprocessing: public reads trimmed at Q25 with fastp, clones called with MiXCR, in-frame beta chains kept. Each CDR3 protein appears once, grouped with its most common genes and DNA. The sample records around 490,000 distinct CDR3 sequences, 6% to 9% of which are singletons. Around 13% of the sample is taken by the ten largest. The sequencing here drew on PBMCs from blood, taken around 2 years after vaccination. The receptors stem from a man in his fifties or sixties who received an inactivated influenza vaccine. Donor details come from another sample of the same person, matched by shared clones.

This clonotype was seen only once. A much larger clone sits a single nucleotide away, making a read error possible. The CDR3 end shows no conserved phenylalanine or tryptophan, and so a read error is likely. The V and J genes are TRBV6-5 and TRBJ2-7; the D is unclear. The CDR3 consists of 12 residues. CDR1 is MNHEY and CDR2 is SVGAGI in the germline V gene. Trimming removed 6 bases from V and 6 bases from J, with 12 bases in between. CDR3 region: CASRKIESEQYS. The CDR3 region has the DNA TGTGCCAGCAGGAAGATAGAGAGCGAGCAGTACTCC.

CDR3 in amino acids: CSARDRGLVSDGYTF. The CDR3 DNA reads as TGCAGCGCCCGGGACAGGGGGCTGGTTTCGGATGGCTACACCTTC. The chain joins TRBV29-1 to TRBJ1-2; 12 nucleotides agree with TRBD1. Germline V gene data show CDR1 as SQVTM and CDR2 as ANQGSEA. This CDR3 spans 15 amino acids. V gave up 7 bases and J gave up 6 bases; unmatched junction bases: 12.

V is TRBV6-5 and J is TRBJ1-1; D is undetermined. CDR3 length: 14 residues. Germline CDR1 MNHEY, CDR2 SVGAGI. V was cut by 1 base and J by 0 bases, with 6 bases left in between. CDR3 region: CASSYYSMNTEAFF. CDR3 DNA: TGTGCCAGCAGTTACTATAGCATGAACACTGAAGCTTTCTTT.

V is TRBV20-1 and J is TRBJ2-7; D might be TRBD1 (6 bases). CDR3 size: 12 residues. Germline assignment: CDR1 DFQATT and CDR2 SNEGSKA (reference sequence). V gave up 1 base and J gave up 11 bases, with 15 bases separating them. CDR3 protein: CSARVSGRQEYF. In DNA form, the CDR3 reads TGCAGTGCTAGAGTTTCCGGGCGACAGGAGTACTTC.

This clonotype was found a few times. V is TRBV4-2 and J is TRBJ1-2, with no clear D. The germline gives CDR1 LGHNA, CDR2 YNFKEQ. Trimming shortened V by 3 bases and J by 4 bases, and 15 bases separated the two germline ends. The CDR3 covers 15 residues. CDR3 in amino acids: CASSHEGTGSYGYTF. Written as DNA, the CDR3 is TGTGCCAGCAGCCACGAGGGAACCGGGAGCTATGGCTACACCTTC.